This T cell receptor (beta chain) was observed in a study of T cells in Graves' hyperthyroidism and ophthalmopathy. Study summary: Blood was drawn when the patient was first diagnosed and still untreated. Points from the study as a whole: Onset of ophthalmopathy came a median 6.5 months after the model predicted it.

This clonotype came up many times. The antigen is undetermined. Deletions cut 3 bases from V and 6 bases from J, with 15 bases between. In germline, CDR1 is SGHRS, CDR2 YFSETQ. The CDR3 is 14 residues long. The investigators amplified TCR beta CDR3 regions from RNA transcripts. Using the HTBI primer set, a first-round RT-PCR was run on the TCR CDR3. TCRdb reanalysed the multiplex PCR reads using MiXCR and keeps one entry per CDR3 protein. The data show roughly 290,000 distinct CDR3 sequences, approximately 15% seen once. It was uncontrolled infection, other autoimmune disease, pregnancy or lactation that excluded patients. Approximately 10 ml of fresh peripheral blood supplied the PBMCs.

The chain employs TRBV5-1 and TRBJ1-1; a possible D gene is TRBD1 (6 bases). Sequencing was carried out using blood. The receptor was derived from a woman in her sixties or seventies with Graves' ophthalmopathy. CDR3 in DNA: TGCGCCAGCAGCTCCGACCCAGGGGTGGCTGAAGCTTTCTTT. Its translation is CASSSDPGVAEAFF.